Listed here are 18 T cell receptor beta chains from one sample, sequenced in a study of blood T cell repertoires in COVID-19. Sequencing used immunoSEQ multiplex PCR; TCRdb keeps in-frame clones, though not all of them. Among 130,000 or so clones listed, roughly 86% were seen once. What was sequenced was peripheral blood. These receptors were collected from a woman aged 55-70 years with acute or convalescent COVID-19.

The V and J genes are TRBV6-5 and TRBJ1-1; no definite D call. V dropped 6 bases and J dropped 1 base, with 12 bases sitting between them. Germline-derived CDR1 and CDR2 are MNHEY and SVGAGI. The length of the CDR3 is 14 residues. CDR3 bases: TGTGCCAGCAGGATCGGACTGGGGAACACTGAAGCTTTCTTT. This gives the protein CASRIGLGNTEAFF.

The rearrangement uses TRBV4-3 and TRBJ1-5; unclear D gene. The germline V and J ends were trimmed by 5 bases and 0 bases, with 11 bases remaining between them. The CDR3 contains 15 residues. Per the germline V gene, CDR1 is LGHNA and CDR2 is YSLEER. CDR3 nucleotide sequence: TGCGCCAGCAGCTCTAGGAAGGCTAGCAATCAGCCCCAGCATTTT. Translation: CASSSRKASNQPQHF.

This clone came up once. The rearrangement uses TRBV4-3 and TRBJ1-5; unclear D gene. CDR1 and CDR2 (germline): LGHNA, YSLEER. The CDR3 is made up of 14 amino acids. Trimming took 0 bases from V and 6 from J, leaving 9 bases between them. The CDR3 sequence is CASSQDSGVQPQHF. In DNA form, the CDR3 reads TGCGCCAGCAGCCAAGATTCCGGGGTTCAGCCCCAGCATTTT.

The gene calls are TRBV5-5 and TRBJ2-3, with 9 bases lining up with TRBD2. There are 16 residues in the CDR3. V dropped 0 bases and J dropped 2; count of bases not matched to a gene: 4. Germline loops: CDR1 SGHKS, CDR2 YYEKEE (reference sequence). Written as DNA, the CDR3 is TGTGCCAGCAGCTTGGATGCGGGGGGGATCACAGATACGCAGTATTTT. It codes for CASSLDAGGITDTQYF.

V usage is TRBV5-8 and J usage is TRBJ1-4; weak D call: TRBD1 (6 bases). The V and J ends lost 0 bases and 4 bases respectively, with 10 bases between them. Per the germline V gene, CDR1 is SGHTS and CDR2 is YDEGEE. The CDR3 runs 15 residues. CDR3 loop: CASSLEGTSNEKLFF. In DNA, the CDR3 is TGTGCCAGCAGCTTGGAAGGGACAAGTAATGAAAAACTGTTTTTT.

The chain uses TRBV6-6 and TRBJ1-6; 7 bases are a match to TRBD1. CDR3 length: 15 residues. V lost 6 bases and J lost 4; bases outside the gene matches: 6. Germline loops: CDR1 MNHNY, CDR2 SVGAGI (reference sequence). Here the CDR3 DNA reads TGTGCCAGCAGCCGACAGGGAATGTATAATTCACCCCTCCACTTT. This gives the protein CASSRQGMYNSPLHF.

The chain employs TRBV19 and TRBJ2-7, with a possible D match to TRBD2 (7 bases). Trimming took 11 bases from V and 3 from J, leaving 29 bases between them. CDR3 length: 17 residues. Germline V gene sequence: CDR1 LNHDA, CDR2 SQIVND (reference sequence). The CDR3 bases are TGTGCCCCAGTAGTACCCGGGAAGGGGGGGGGTCGCTACGAGCAGTACTTC. Its translation: CAPVVPGKGGGRYEQYF.

The J gene is TRBJ2-7, the V gene TRBV7-2; 10 bases match TRBD2. With V trimmed by 2 bases and J by 3 bases, 7 bases remained unmatched. Germline CDR1 reads SGHTA; CDR2 reads FQGNSA. The CDR3 loop spans 16 amino acids. CDR3 DNA: TGTGCCAGCAGCTTATTTGAAAGCGGGGGGGTCTACGAGCAGTACTTC. Amino acids: CASSLFESGGVYEQYF.

Only one count was recorded for this clone. The gene calls are TRBV7-3 and TRBJ2-7, with 7 bases lining up with TRBD2. CDR1 SGHTA and CDR2 FQGTGA come from the germline V gene. The CDR3 has 13 amino acids. V lost 4 bases to trimming and J lost 6 bases; unmatched junction nucleotides: 6. For the CDR3, the DNA is TGTGCCAGCAGCTCCGGGACTAACGGCGAGCAGTACTTC. Its translation: CASSSGTNGEQYF.

The genes are TRBV6-2 or TRBV6-3 and TRBJ2-1; D might be TRBD1 (5 bases). This CDR3 is 14 amino acids long. The germline gives CDR1 MNHEY, CDR2 SVGEGT. With 5 bases removed from V and 1 base from J, the gap between germline ends came to 9 bases. This CDR3 reads CASSLRGSYNEQFF. DNA of the CDR3: TGTGCCAGCAGTCTAAGGGGATCCTACAATGAGCAGTTCTTC.

The chain joins TRBV2 to TRBJ2-7, with 8 bases fitting TRBD1. Germline loops: CDR1 SNHLY, CDR2 FYNNEI. The CDR3 spans 13 residues. V lost 8 bases, J lost 3 bases, and 6 bases stayed unmatched. The CDR3 DNA is TGTGCCAGCGGGGGACAGGTCGGCTACGAGCAGTACTTC. Encoded protein: CASGGQVGYEQYF.

The chain has TRBV29-1 and TRBJ1-6; D may be TRBD1 (6 bases). CDR1 and CDR2 (germline): SQVTM, ANQGSEA. This CDR3 is 15 amino acids long. V lost 6 bases to trimming and J lost 5 bases, with 17 bases between them. Written as DNA, the CDR3 is TGCAGCGTGGGCTCGGACAGCACAGATAATTCACCCCTCCACTTT. Its protein product is CSVGSDSTDNSPLHF.

The gene calls are TRBV19 and TRBJ1-2; D gene ambiguous. CDR3 length equals 11 residues. The germline V gene has CDR1 LNHDA and CDR2 SQIVND (reference sequence). The ends were cut back, 5 bases at V and 7 bases at J, with 8 bases in the middle. The CDR3 spells CASSPRLGYTF. CDR3 in DNA: TGTGCCAGTAGTCCACGACTTGGCTACACCTTC. Filled out from reference TRBV19 and TRBJ1-2, the complete variable domain reads DGGITQSPKYLFRKEGQNVTLSCEQNLNHDAMYWYRQDPGQGLRLIYYSQIVNDFQKGDIAEGYSVSREKKESFPLTVTSAQKNPTAFYLCASSPRLGYTFGSGTRLTVV.

The count of this clone is one. The genes are TRBV5-1 and TRBJ2-2; D remains unclear. Germline-derived CDR1 and CDR2 are SGHRS and YFSETQ. This CDR3 has 14 amino acids. V gave up 7 bases and J gave up 2 bases, with 12 bases separating them. The CDR3 nucleotides are TGCGCCAGCCTAGAGATACCCAACACCGGGGAGCTGTTTTTT. Translating gives CASLEIPNTGELFF.

The chain uses TRBV7-2 and TRBJ1-4, with D possibly being TRBD1 (5 bases). Trimming stripped 1 base from V and 4 bases from J, with 7 bases between. CDR3 length equals 14 residues. CDR1 is SGHTA, CDR2 FQGNSA, per germline. CDR3 nucleotide sequence: TGTGCCAGCAGCTTAGTGACAGTTAATGAAAAACTGTTTTTT. Residues: CASSLVTVNEKLFF.

This chain connects TRBV28 to TRBJ2-7, with a possible D match to TRBD2 (6 bases). Germline V gives CDR1 MDHEN, CDR2 SYDVKM. CDR3 length: 15 amino acids. Trimming stripped 4 bases from V and 4 bases from J, with 17 bases between. The CDR3 sequence: CASSYPPGGLYEQYF. CDR3 bases: TGTGCCAGCAGTTACCCCCCCGGGGGTCTATACGAGCAGTACTTC. The whole variable domain, filled in from reference TRBV28 and TRBJ2-7, reads DVKVTQSSRYLVKRTGEKVFLECVQDMDHENMFWYRQDPGLGLRLIYFSYDVKMKEKGDIPEGYSVSREKKERFSLILESASTNQTSMYLCASSYPPGGLYEQYFGPGTRLTVT.

This chain joins TRBV13 and TRBJ2-1, with 7 bases matching TRBD2. Losses at the gene ends were 2 bases for V and 6 bases for J; bases not matched to a gene: 4. Germline-derived CDR1 and CDR2 are PRHDT and FYEKMQ (reference sequence). There are 14 residues in the CDR3. The CDR3 DNA is TGTGCCAGCAGCTTACCCGGGGGGATCAATGAGCAGTTCTTC. It yields the protein CASSLPGGINEQFF.

Note on this clone: A read error may account for a junction end that differs from germline. V gene TRBV19 combines with J gene TRBJ1-6, with a tentative D call TRBD1 (5 bases). From germline, CDR1 is LNHDA and CDR2 SQIVND (reference sequence). This CDR3 contains 11 residues. For the CDR3, the DNA is TGTGCCAGTAGTATAGGGACAAAAGTCGACTTT. It specifies CASSIGTKVDF.